The clone carrying this T cell receptor (beta chain) came up once. From germline, CDR1 is SGHNT and CDR2 YENEEA. V dropped 5 bases and J dropped 7 bases, with 8 bases sitting between them. There are 11 residues in the CDR3. Repertoires were generated with immunoSEQ multiplex PCR, while TCRdb's copy carries only in-frame clones and drops some. This table has 200,000 to 250,000 clones, about 91% appearing once. The sample is drawn from a study of blood T cell repertoires in COVID-19. Study in general: Donors in the United States, Italy and Spain gave samples during acute or convalescent COVID-19. Nucleic acid was either cDNA or gDNA, and it came from T cells, B-cell-depleted T cells, or PBMCs.

Participant-given clinical history determined each cohort assignment. The chain employs TRBV11-3 and TRBJ1-1; perhaps TRBD1 as D (5 bases). The origin of this receptor is a man between 18 and 29 years old with acute COVID-19. Material for sequencing was PBMCs or T cells enriched from blood (not recorded which). The CDR3 sequence is CASSKDSEAFF. Here the CDR3 DNA reads TGTGCCAGCAGCAAAGACAGTGAAGCTTTCTTT.